These 21 T cell receptor beta chains came from one sample sequenced in a study of quantifying T cell responses using KT2 cells. Turning to the study itself: cDNA was made from DNase-treated RNA using alpha and beta constant primers.

A single-stranded UMI oligo with SP2 sequence was ligated to cDNA 3' ends. An equimolar mix of RC1.1 and RC1.2 primed the beta chain across TRBC1 and TRBC2. Via MiXCR, TCRdb re-called the UMI-ligation and nested PCR reads, giving one row per CDR3 protein. The sample lists about 33,000 distinct CDR3 sequences, 10% occurring once. The source material was PBMCs spiked with cells of the T cell clone KT2. Every receptor here comes from a human donor.

This clonotype has a count of ten or more. The chain has TRBV6-5 and TRBJ1-6; D gene ambiguous. Germline V gene lookup returns CDR1 MNHEY and CDR2 SVGAGI. Trimming pared 6 bases from V and 7 bases from J, leaving 19 bases between. This CDR3 comprises 16 residues. CDR3 amino acids: CASRFTNMDPNSPLHF. The CDR3 nucleotides are TGTGCCAGCAGATTCACCAACATGGACCCCAATTCACCCCTCCACTTT.

The sample holds a few counts of this clonotype. This CDR3 is CASSYRETDTQYF. The CDR3 DNA follows: TGTGCCAGCAGTTACCGGGAGACAGATACGCAGTATTTT. J is TRBJ2-3 and V is TRBV6-6, with a possible D match to TRBD2 (6 bases). Germline-derived CDR1 and CDR2 are MNHNY and SVGAGI (reference sequence). Trimming removed 2 bases at V and 3 bases at J, with 6 bases between. The CDR3 contains 13 residues.

This clonotype was detected many times. CDR3 DNA: TGCGCCAGCAGGGCAGGGACAGGGAGCAATCAGCCCCAGCATTTT. Protein product: CASRAGTGSNQPQHF. The rearrangement joins TRBV5-1 to TRBJ1-5; the match to TRBD1 covers 9 bases. In germline, CDR1 is SGHRS, CDR2 YFSETQ. This CDR3 region has 15 residues. Losses at the gene ends were 5 bases for V and 1 base for J; bases not matched to a gene: 4.

The sample holds many counts of this clonotype. V and J are TRBV20-1 and TRBJ1-6, with D maybe TRBD1 (5 bases). The ends were cut back, 0 bases at V and 7 bases at J, with 16 bases in the middle. The CDR3 has 16 amino acids. Germline CDR1 is DFQATT and CDR2 is SNEGSKA (reference sequence). CDR3 amino acids: CSARDLKGAWNSPLHF. The CDR3 bases are TGCAGTGCTAGAGACCTTAAAGGGGCCTGGAATTCACCCCTCCACTTT.

This clonotype appeared many times. The chain combines TRBV6-2 or TRBV6-3 with TRBJ2-6; a possible D gene is TRBD2 (6 bases). V lost 5 bases and J 2 bases, leaving 7 bases between the germline ends. The CDR3 totals 14 residues. Germline-derived CDR1 and CDR2 are MNHEY and SVGEGT. The CDR3 DNA reads as TGTGCCAGCAGTCGACTAGCTGGGGCCAACGTCCTGACTTTC. As protein: CASSRLAGANVLTF.

This clonotype was counted a single time. V and J are TRBV3-1 and TRBJ2-7, with TRBD2 matching over 10 bases. Germline lookup yields CDR1 LGHDT and CDR2 YNNKEL (reference sequence). The CDR3 is 15 amino acids. V was clipped by 1 base and J by 3 bases; unmatched bases: 3. CDR3 residues: CASSQASGGYYEQYF. The CDR3 nucleotides are TGTGCCAGCAGCCAAGCTAGCGGGGGTTACTACGAGCAGTACTTC.

This clonotype was observed a handful of times. The chain has TRBV11-2 and TRBJ2-3; 9 nucleotides match TRBD1. CDR3 size: 16 residues. Trimming removed 5 bases from V and 0 bases from J; junction bases left unmatched: 6. Germline lookup yields CDR1 SGHAT and CDR2 FQNNGV. The CDR3 is CASSRNRGQSTDTQYF. The DNA for the CDR3 is TGTGCCAGCAGCAGGAACAGGGGGCAGAGCACAGATACGCAGTATTTT.

This clonotype was seen a handful of times. The J gene is TRBJ2-1, the V gene TRBV10-3; either TRBD1 or TRBD2 may supply D (6 bases each). There are 12 residues in the CDR3. Trimming cost V 8 bases and J 7 bases, with 12 bases left between them. Germline-derived CDR1 and CDR2 are ENHRY and SYGVKD. CDR3 sequence: CAISEGGNEQFF. DNA for the CDR3: TGTGCCATCTCCGAAGGGGGGAATGAGCAGTTCTTC.

This clonotype was counted only a few times. V gene TRBV2 combines with J gene TRBJ1-1; possibly TRBD1 for D (5 bases). V lost 2 bases to trimming and J lost 5 bases, with 15 bases between them. Germline values: CDR1 SNHLY, CDR2 FYNNEI. The CDR3 is 15 residues long. The CDR3, as DNA: TGTGCCAGCAGTGAAAAAGGGGTTGTTGGAACTGAAGCTTTCTTT. Encoded protein: CASSEKGVVGTEAFF.

This clonotype was counted ten times or more. The V and J genes are TRBV4-3 and TRBJ2-1; 9 bases match TRBD2. This CDR3 is built from 19 residues. The V segment lost 1 base and the J segment 5 bases; nucleotides outside the gene matches: 15. Germline V gene lookup returns CDR1 LGHNA and CDR2 YSLEER. The CDR3 DNA sequence: TGCGCCAGCAGCCAAGTCTTGATAGCGGGAGCGGGAGGTAACAATGAGCAGTTCTTC. It specifies CASSQVLIAGAGGNNEQFF.

This chain uses TRBV3-1 with TRBJ1-1; D perhaps matches TRBD1 (6 bases). The CDR3 runs 14 residues. Germline V gene data show CDR1 as LGHDT and CDR2 as YNNKEL (reference sequence). Trimming left V 8 bases short and J 6 bases short, with 19 bases between. Written as DNA, the CDR3 is TGTGCCAGCCGGTCAGGGGACGGATCTGCTGAAGCTTTCTTT. Translated: CASRSGDGSAEAFF.

This clonotype showed up just once. This chain connects TRBV19 to TRBJ2-5, with TRBD2 identical over 14 bases. Germline trimming cut 3 bases from V and 4 bases from J; bases unmatched to any gene: 7. Germline CDR1 and CDR2: LNHDA and SQIVND (reference sequence). This CDR3 contains 17 residues. The CDR3 sequence: CASSIVGLAGAPETQYF. The CDR3 DNA is TGTGCCAGTAGTATCGTGGGACTAGCGGGAGCCCCAGAGACCCAGTACTTC.

The chain joins TRBV11-1 to TRBJ2-6; D is perhaps TRBD1 (6 bases). The CDR3 has 14 amino acids. Germline V gene sequence: CDR1 SGHAT, CDR2 FQDESV (reference sequence). V was trimmed by 5 bases and J by 7 bases, leaving 12 bases between them. The CDR3 DNA sequence: TGTGCCAGCAGCAACGACAGGTTCGCCAACGTCCTGACTTTC. Its translation: CASSNDRFANVLTF. Combining the CDR3 with reference TRBV11-1 and TRBJ2-6 gives the whole variable domain EAEVAQSPRYKITEKSQAVAFWCDPISGHATLYWYRQILGQGPELLVQFQDESVVDDSQLPKDRFSAERLKGVDSTLKIQPAELGDSAMYLCASSNDRFANVLTFGAGSRLTVL.

This clonotype showed up many times. V and J are TRBV11-1 and TRBJ1-6, with D maybe TRBD1 (6 bases). Deletions cut 9 bases from V and 9 bases from J, with 18 bases between. CDR1 and CDR2 from the germline V gene are SGHAT and FQDESV (reference sequence). The CDR3 length is 14 residues. DNA of the CDR3: TGTGCCAGTCGCTGGGACACCGGGATTTCACCCCTCCACTTT. Protein sequence: CASRWDTGISPLHF.

This clonotype was seen a few times. The V gene is TRBV6-5, the J gene TRBJ2-3, with 13 bases that match TRBD2. This CDR3 is built from 17 residues. Trimming at V came to 4 bases and at J to 4 bases, leaving 8 bases not matched to a gene. Germline V gene sequence: CDR1 MNHEY, CDR2 SVGAGI. CDR3 DNA: TGTGCCAGCAGTTCCCCCAAACTAGCGGGGGGGCCAGATACGCAGTATTTT. The encoded protein is CASSSPKLAGGPDTQYF.

In its sample, this clonotype was seen a few times. V and J are TRBV2 and TRBJ2-1, with a possible D match to TRBD2 (5 bases). The V end lost 8 bases, the J end lost 2 bases, and 13 bases lay between the germline ends. CDR3 length equals 14 residues. CDR1 and CDR2 (germline): SNHLY, FYNNEI. The CDR3 loop is CASGLTTAYNEQFF. The CDR3 coding sequence is TGTGCCAGCGGCTTGACTACAGCCTACAATGAGCAGTTCTTC.

The V call is TRBV6-1, the J call TRBJ2-1; 9 bases are shared with TRBD2. The junction had 11 bases not matched to a gene; V was cut back by 8 bases and J by 6 bases. Germline CDR1 and CDR2: MNHNS and SASEGT. The CDR3 contains 15 residues. CDR3 DNA sequence: TGTGCCAGCCGGGGCGAAGCGGGAGGAATCAATGAGCAGTTCTTC. This gives the protein CASRGEAGGINEQFF.

This clonotype has a count of ten or more. The CDR3, as DNA: TGCAGCGTAAACCCAGGGCCCGGGCAGCCCCAGCATTTT. It is translated as CSVNPGPGQPQHF. The rearrangement links TRBV29-1 to TRBJ1-5; weak D call: TRBD1 (5 bases). CDR1 and CDR2 from the germline V gene are SQVTM and ANQGSEA. V was shortened by 6 bases and J by 7 bases, with 16 bases between the two germline ends. The CDR3 spans 13 residues.

The chain couples TRBV5-6 to TRBJ1-4; possible D gene TRBD1, 6 bases. This CDR3 spans 15 amino acids. The germline V gene has CDR1 SGHDT and CDR2 YYEEEE. V was pared by 0 bases and J by 11 bases, with 17 bases between. The CDR3 spells CASSLDGESGDKLFF. The CDR3 DNA follows: TGTGCCAGCAGCTTGGATGGGGAGTCAGGGGACAAACTGTTTTTT.

This chain uses TRBV20-1 with TRBJ2-3; D is possibly TRBD2 (6 bases). The germline gives CDR1 DFQATT, CDR2 SNEGSKA (reference sequence). V lost 6 bases and J lost 2, with 12 bases in between. This CDR3 contains 13 residues. Written as DNA, the CDR3 is TGCAGTGCCGCGGGGTCCAACACAGATACGCAGTATTTT. It encodes CSAAGSNTDTQYF.

This clonotype is medium-sized within its sample. DNA for the CDR3: TGCAGCGTACTAGCGGGGGGGCAGGTTGAGCAGTTCTTC. It encodes CSVLAGGQVEQFF. The V call is TRBV29-1, the J call TRBJ2-1; 13 bases are a match to TRBD2. The CDR3 covers 13 residues. Germline CDR1 and CDR2: SQVTM and ANQGSEA. V trimming: 6 bases; J trimming: 9 bases; junction bases outside the gene matches: 5.